The sequence of this T cell receptor beta chain was determined in a study of metastatic and nonmetastatic thyroid tumors. Study-wide background: Repertoire comparison spanned blood and tumor or nodule tissue of malignant and benign thyroid patients. Broader study findings: Relative to benign nodules, malignant thyroid tumors were reportedly characterized by significantly elevated TCR beta diversity in blood and tumor.

Thyroid surgery had not been preceded by any treatment in any patient. About this clone: What it binds is not known.

The CDR3 has 15 amino acids. Trimming shortened V by 5 bases and J by 0 bases, and 11 bases separated the two germline ends. Germline CDR1 reads SGHAT; CDR2 reads FQNNGV. Original processing methods: The study's classifier, a distant-metastasis tool for papillary thyroid cancer, was built using CDR3 differences across clinicopathological groups. TCRdb re-clonotyped the PCR reads through MiXCR. The V and J calls were determined by TCRdb, not by the authors. The sample lists about 12,000 clones, under 30% seen once, with more than 10% in the top ten. The specimen sequenced was tumor tissue. This receptor was taken from a female donor with papillary thyroid cancer or a benign thyroid nodule (not recorded which). Some clones in this sample may be carry-over from other donors' samples. The J gene is TRBJ1-3, the V gene TRBV11-2, with a weak D call TRBD1 (5 bases). CDR3 DNA sequence: TGTGCCAGCAGCCAGGACGGGGGCTCTGGAAACACCATATATTTT. Protein sequence: CASSQDGGSGNTIYF.